Shown below are 12 T cell receptor beta chains from a single sample sequenced in a study of immune evolution from preneoplasia to lung adenocarcinoma. The protocol was immunoSEQ multiplex PCR, while the TCRdb copy is restricted to in-frame clones and leaves out a portion. The table records more than 4,000 clones, under 85% of them present only once. Sequences were obtained from FFPE minimally invasive lung adenocarcinoma tissue. The receptors stem from a person aged 50 to 70 with lung adenocarcinoma.

The genes are TRBV6-1 and TRBJ2-7, with 8 positions matching TRBD1. The V and J ends lost 7 bases and 4 bases, in that order; junction bases with no gene match: 9. Germline V gene sequence: CDR1 MNHNS, CDR2 SASEGT. The length of the CDR3 is 14 residues. CDR3 nucleotide sequence: TGTGCCAGCACTAGTAGGGACAGGTATTACGAGCAGTACTTC. This translates into CASTSRDRYYEQYF.

The V and J genes are TRBV7-8 and TRBJ2-7, with TRBD2 matching over 10 bases. The CDR3 is 15 residues long. Germline CDR1 and CDR2: SGHVS and FQNEAQ. V was clipped by 5 bases and J by 0 bases; unmatched bases: 4. The CDR3 DNA follows: TGTGCCAGCAGCACAATAGCGGGGGGCTCCTACGAGCAGTACTTC. Translation: CASSTIAGGSYEQYF.

The chain uses TRBV7-9 and TRBJ2-4, with D perhaps matching TRBD1 or TRBD2 (5 bases each). Germline loops: CDR1 SEHNR, CDR2 FQNEAQ (reference sequence). The V end was cut by 5 bases, the J end by 0 bases, with 14 bases between. The CDR3 contains 16 residues. The CDR3 reads CASSVGAGLAKNIQYF. The CDR3 bases are TGTGCCAGCAGCGTCGGGGCGGGTCTAGCCAAAAACATTCAGTACTTC.

This chain connects TRBV5-1 to TRBJ2-7; D gene unclear. CDR3 size: 15 residues. The germline V and J ends were trimmed by 0 bases and 0 bases, with 10 bases remaining between them. Per the germline V gene, CDR1 is SGHRS and CDR2 is YFSETQ. CDR3 DNA sequence: TGCGCCAGCAGCTTGGGACACGCAACCTCCTACGAGCAGTACTTC. This gives the protein CASSLGHATSYEQYF.

DNA of the CDR3: TGTGCCTGGAGGGCAACAGGGGGCCCTTCGTATTTT. Translating gives CAWRATGGPSYF. The chain recombines TRBV30 with TRBJ1-3, with 9 bases identical to TRBD1. The V segment lost 3 bases and the J segment 16 bases; nucleotides outside the gene matches: 10. The length of the CDR3 is 12 residues. The germline V gene encodes CDR1 GTSNPN and CDR2 SVGIG (reference sequence). Filled out from reference TRBV30 and TRBJ1-3, the complete variable domain reads SQTIHQWPATLVQPVGSPLSLECTVEGTSNPNLYWYRQAAGRGLQLLFYSVGIGQISSEVPQNLSASRPQDRQFILSSKKLLLSDSGFYLCAWRATGGPSYFGEGSWLTVV.

The chain recombines TRBV6-5 with TRBJ2-6; no definite D call. The CDR3 is 14 residues long. Germline assignment: CDR1 MNHEY and CDR2 SVGAGI. CDR3: CASTGISGANVLTF. CDR3 nucleotides: TGTGCTAGTACGGGTATCTCTGGGGCCAACGTCCTGACTTTC.

The V call is TRBV30, the J call TRBJ1-5; possible D gene TRBD1, 6 bases. With 3 bases removed from V and 4 bases from J, the gap between germline ends came to 19 bases. The CDR3 runs 16 residues. Germline values: CDR1 GTSNPN, CDR2 SVGIG (reference sequence). CDR3 bases: TGTGCCTGGAGCGGCGGGGGCCGCGGAGGAAATCAGCCCCAGCATTTT. The encoded protein is CAWSGGGRGGNQPQHF.

This clone turned up a few times. V and J are TRBV9 and TRBJ1-1; D call uncertain. Germline lookup yields CDR1 SGDLS and CDR2 YYNGEE. V was clipped by 3 bases and J by 1 base, with 10 bases between them. The CDR3 totals 14 residues. This CDR3 is CASSAASGNTEAFF. CDR3 nucleotide sequence: TGTGCCAGCAGCGCTGCCTCGGGGAACACTGAAGCTTTCTTT.

This clone was observed a single time. The chain links TRBV6-6 to TRBJ2-3; the D gene could be TRBD1 or TRBD2 (6 bases each). The V end lost 4 bases, the J end lost 1 base, and 12 bases lay between the germline ends. Looked up from germline, CDR1 is MNHNY and CDR2 is SVGAGI (reference sequence). This CDR3 contains 15 residues. The CDR3 DNA reads TGTGCCAGCAGTTTACAGGGAGGAGGCACAGATACGCAGTATTTT. It encodes CASSLQGGGTDTQYF.

The chain combines TRBV4-1 with TRBJ1-2, with 9 bases aligning to TRBD1. With V trimmed by 4 bases and J by 6 bases, 6 bases remained unmatched. This CDR3 is built from 14 residues. CDR1 is MGHRA, CDR2 YSYEKL, per germline. CDR3: CASSRSQGADGYTF. CDR3 coding DNA: TGCGCCAGCAGCCGATCACAGGGGGCGGATGGCTACACCTTC.

V gene TRBV7-8 combines with J gene TRBJ1-2; D perhaps matches TRBD1 (6 bases). The germline V gene encodes CDR1 SGHVS and CDR2 FQNEAQ. V was shortened by 4 bases and J by 4 bases, with 16 bases between the two germline ends. The CDR3 loop spans 15 amino acids. The CDR3 spells CASSSDATGSYGYTF. The CDR3 nucleotides read TGTGCCAGCAGCTCGGATGCGACAGGATCCTATGGCTACACCTTC. The whole variable domain, remainder taken from reference TRBV7-8 and TRBJ1-2, is GAGVSQSPRYKVAKRGQDVALRCDPISGHVSLFWYQQALGQGPEFLTYFQNEAQLDKSGLPSDRFFAERPEGSVSTLKIQRTQQEDSAVYLCASSSDATGSYGYTFGSGTRLTVV.

The chain recombines TRBV7-2 with TRBJ2-7, with TRBD2 identical over 8 bases. This CDR3 is 15 amino acids long. Looked up from germline, CDR1 is SGHTA and CDR2 is FQGNSA. V was clipped by 3 bases and J by 0 bases; unmatched bases: 4. The CDR3 reads CASSLTSETSYEQYF. CDR3 sequence (DNA): TGTGCCAGCAGCTTGACTAGCGAGACCTCCTACGAGCAGTACTTC.